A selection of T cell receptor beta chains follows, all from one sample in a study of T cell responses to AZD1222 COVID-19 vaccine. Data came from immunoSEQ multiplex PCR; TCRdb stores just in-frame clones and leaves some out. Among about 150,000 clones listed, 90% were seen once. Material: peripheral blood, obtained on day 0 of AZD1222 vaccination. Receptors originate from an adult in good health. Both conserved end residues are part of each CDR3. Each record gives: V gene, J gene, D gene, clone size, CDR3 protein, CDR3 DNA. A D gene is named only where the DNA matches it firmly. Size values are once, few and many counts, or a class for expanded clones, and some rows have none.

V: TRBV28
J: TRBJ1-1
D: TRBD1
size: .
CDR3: CASSPINRGNTEAFF
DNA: TGTGCCAGCAGCCCTATTAACAGGGGAAACACTGAAGCTTTCTTT

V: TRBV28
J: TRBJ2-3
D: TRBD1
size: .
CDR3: CASSLGTATSTDTQYF
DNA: TGTGCCAGCAGTTTGGGGACAGCAACTAGCACAGATACGCAGTATTTT

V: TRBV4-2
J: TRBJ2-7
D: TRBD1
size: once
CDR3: CASSQAGQGTWQYF
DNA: TGTGCCAGCAGCCAGGCGGGACAGGGGACGTGGCAGTACTTC

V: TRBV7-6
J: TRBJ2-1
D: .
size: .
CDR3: CASSLRQDLRDEQFF
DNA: TGTGCCAGCAGCTTAAGACAGGACCTCAGAGATGAGCAGTTCTTC

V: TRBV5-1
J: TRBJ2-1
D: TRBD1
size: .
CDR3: CASSPGTGMYNEQFF
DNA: TGCGCCAGCAGCCCCGGGACAGGGATGTACAATGAGCAGTTCTTC

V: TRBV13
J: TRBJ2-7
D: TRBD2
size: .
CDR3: CASTHSGISYEQYF
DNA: TGTGCCAGCACCCATAGCGGGATCTCCTACGAGCAGTACTTC

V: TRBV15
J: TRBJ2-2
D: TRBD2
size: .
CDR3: CATSKGLAGGFNTGELFF
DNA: TGTGCCACCAGCAAAGGACTAGCGGGAGGGTTTAACACCGGGGAGCTGTTTTTT

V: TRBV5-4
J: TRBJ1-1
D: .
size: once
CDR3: CASSLEVMNTEAFF
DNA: TGTGCCAGCAGCTTGGAAGTCATGAACACTGAAGCTTTCTTT

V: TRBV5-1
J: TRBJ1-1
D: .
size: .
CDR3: CASSYSNTEAFF
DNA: TGCGCCAGCAGTTACAGCAACACTGAAGCTTTCTTT

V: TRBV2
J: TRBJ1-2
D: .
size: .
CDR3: CARTGPSGDGYTF
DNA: TGTGCCAGGACCGGGCCTAGCGGCGATGGCTACACCTTC

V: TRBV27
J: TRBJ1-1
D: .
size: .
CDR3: CASSLSGFDTEAFF
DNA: TGTGCCAGCAGTTTATCTGGGTTCGACACTGAAGCTTTCTTT

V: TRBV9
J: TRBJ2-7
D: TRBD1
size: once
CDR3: CASSGDSSYEQYF
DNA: TGTGCCAGCAGCGGGGACAGTTCCTACGAGCAGTACTTC

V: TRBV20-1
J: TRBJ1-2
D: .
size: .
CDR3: CSASYGYTF
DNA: TGCAGTGCTAGCTATGGCTACACCTTC

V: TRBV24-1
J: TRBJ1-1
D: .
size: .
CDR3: CATGTSTEAFF
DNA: TGTGCCACTGGGACGAGCACTGAAGCTTTCTTT

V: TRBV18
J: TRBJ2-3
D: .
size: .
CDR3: CASSPRPESTDTQYF
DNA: TGTGCCAGCTCACCCCGACCAGAAAGCACAGATACGCAGTATTTT

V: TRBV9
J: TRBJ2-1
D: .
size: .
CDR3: CASSVGGAHNEQFF
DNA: TGTGCCAGCAGCGTAGGGGGGGCCCACAATGAGCAGTTCTTC

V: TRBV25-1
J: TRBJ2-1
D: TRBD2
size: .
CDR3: CASSAPLAGAREQFF
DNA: TGTGCCAGCAGTGCACCACTAGCGGGAGCTCGTGAGCAGTTCTTC

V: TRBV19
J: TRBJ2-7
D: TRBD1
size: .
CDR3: CASSRTGASSEQYF
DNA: TGTGCCAGTAGTAGGACAGGGGCATCCTCCGAGCAGTACTTC

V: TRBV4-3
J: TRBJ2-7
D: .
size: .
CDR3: CASSQTLASEQYF
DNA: TGCGCCAGCAGCCAAACTCTAGCCTCCGAGCAGTACTTC

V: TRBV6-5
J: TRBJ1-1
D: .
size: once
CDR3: CASSYSLEGYTEAFF
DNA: TGTGCCAGCAGTTACTCGCTGGAGGGGTACACTGAAGCTTTCTTT

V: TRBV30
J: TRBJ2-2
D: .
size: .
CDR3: CAWRGTFATRAGELFF
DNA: TGTGCCTGGAGGGGAACCTTCGCGACTCGCGCCGGGGAGCTGTTTTTT

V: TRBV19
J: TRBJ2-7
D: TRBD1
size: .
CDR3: CASTQGTGTYEQYF
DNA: TGTGCCAGTACACAAGGGACAGGGACCTACGAGCAGTACTTC

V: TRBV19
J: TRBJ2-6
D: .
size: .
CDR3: CASSMEGGWGASGANVLTF
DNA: TGTGCCAGTAGTATGGAAGGCGGGTGGGGAGCCTCTGGGGCCAACGTCCTGACTTTC

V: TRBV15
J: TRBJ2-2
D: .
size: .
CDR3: CATSRPVKGNTGELFF
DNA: TGTGCCACCAGCAGACCAGTGAAAGGGAACACCGGGGAGCTGTTTTTT

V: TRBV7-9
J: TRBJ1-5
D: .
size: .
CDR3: CASSRTANSNQPQHF
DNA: TGTGCCAGCAGCCGGACCGCGAACAGCAATCAGCCCCAGCATTTT

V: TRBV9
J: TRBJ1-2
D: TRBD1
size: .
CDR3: CASSAPGQGNYGYTF
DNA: TGTGCCAGCAGCGCACCGGGACAGGGGAACTATGGCTACACCTTC

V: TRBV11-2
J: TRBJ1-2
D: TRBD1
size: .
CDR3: CASSIRQGGDYGYTF
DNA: TGTGCCAGCAGCATCCGACAGGGGGGGGACTATGGCTACACCTTC